This record covers a single T cell receptor (beta chain). Its antigen target is currently unknown. Base quality data are lacking; no much larger clone is found one base away. The data belong to a study of a mutant IDH1 vaccine in newly diagnosed glioma (dated by TCRdb to about 2021). About the study as a whole: Of the roughly 34 treated patients, about 62% were male and approximately 38% were female, and the mean age was approximately 40 years. Prior to enrollment, patients had been given standard therapy consisting of radiotherapy alone, temozolomide alone, or radiochemotherapy with temozolomide, with the combination given to most patients. Peripheral blood was collected at six visits: V03 (baseline), V05, V07, V10, V12 and V13. For exploratory analyses, longitudinal TCRB deep sequencing was carried out in some 25 treated patients wherever samples were available. Study-wide conclusions, independent of this receptor: PBMC samples for TCRB deep sequencing were selected based on availability. It was noted by the authors that analyses of patient blood samples could not be reproduced owing to sample limitations. Immune responses induced by the vaccine were seen in roughly 95% of patients across multiple MHC alleles. No apparent relationship was observed between pseudoprogression and alterations in the top peripheral T cell clonotypes detected by TCRB sequencing.

Library prep was done by the immunoSEQ multiplex PCR assay. Rearranged TCR beta chain sequences were amplified with the hsTCRB Kit following the manufacturer's protocol. Sequencing of TCRB libraries was carried out on an Illumina MiSeq. In the original analysis: The proprietary platform of the kit vendor was used for demultiplexing, trimming and gene mapping. TCRdb re-hosts the immuneACCESS table, in-frame sequences only. Its copies lack some clones; in the studies checked, an unresolved V gene accounts for under half of them, and the cause for the rest is not known. V and J calls plus clone size are reproduced from that table; the DNA served to infer D and trimming. The sample contains tens of thousands of clones, 93% of them found a single time. The ten most abundant clones make up 1% to 1.5% of the sample. In light of the paper, this sample's time point label describes: baseline, week 1 (first vaccination visit). The sample's treatment or condition, from its label and the paper: pre-vaccination baseline after standard-of-care therapy. Donors had newly diagnosed WHO grade 3 or 4 IDH1-mutant astrocytomas with loss of nuclear ATRX. The samples were drawn from NOA16, a multicentre, single-arm, open-label phase I trial in Germany that tested a mutant IDH1 peptide vaccine in humans for the first time. Visit V03 blood draws served as the baseline sample for immunogenicity testing. Genomic DNA for TCRB sequencing was extracted from EDTA blood using the DNeasy Blood and Tissue Kit.

The CDR3 has 16 amino acids, counting the end cysteine and phenylalanine. Kept here is only the CDR3 DNA, which spans 48 bases and is read in frame from base 1. Via the germline V gene, CDR1 is MGHRA and CDR2 YSYEKL. Trimming at the junction amounts to 1 base on V and 3 bases on J, and the germline ends lie 13 bases apart. This clonotype originated in a man aged 40-50 years with glioma. Sequences were derived from PBMCs, sampled from a glioma patient treated with radiotherapy, temozolomide or both. The sequence joins TRBV4-1 to TRBJ2-1; TRBD2 is a possible D gene, resting on 7 matching bases. CDR3 reads: CASSQGSAGHYNEQFF. Here is the DNA: TGCGCCAGCAGCCAAGGCTCAGCGGGACACTACAATGAGCAGTTCTTC.